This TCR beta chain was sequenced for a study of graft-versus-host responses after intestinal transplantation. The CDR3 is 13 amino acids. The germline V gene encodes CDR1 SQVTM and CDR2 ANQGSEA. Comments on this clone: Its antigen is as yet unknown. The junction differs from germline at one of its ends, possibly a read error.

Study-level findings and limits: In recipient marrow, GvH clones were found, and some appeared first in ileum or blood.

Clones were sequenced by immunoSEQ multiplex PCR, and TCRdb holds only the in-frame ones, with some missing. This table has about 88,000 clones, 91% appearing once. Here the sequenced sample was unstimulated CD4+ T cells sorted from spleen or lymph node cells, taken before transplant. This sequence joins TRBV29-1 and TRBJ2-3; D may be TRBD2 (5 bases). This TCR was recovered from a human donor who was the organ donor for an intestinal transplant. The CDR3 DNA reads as TGCAGCTTTGACGGTCGTCGGGGAGATACGCAGTATTTT. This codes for CSFDGRRGDTQYF.